This T cell receptor (beta chain) derives from a study of T cells in Graves' hyperthyroidism and ophthalmopathy. The V end was cut by 5 bases, the J end by 6 bases, with 12 bases between. There are 13 residues in the CDR3. Germline lookup yields CDR1 SGHTA and CDR2 FQGNSA. RNA transcripts served as the template for amplifying TCR beta CDR3 regions. HTBI primers drove first-round RT-PCR of the TCR CDR3. TCRdb redid the calling of the multiplex PCR reads with MiXCR, one entry per CDR3 protein. The sample lists around 300,000 distinct CDR3 sequences; roughly 19% were seen once. Study results and caveats: Ophthalmopathy onset followed model prediction by a median approximately 6.2 months.

This clonotype was detected many times. Its target is not known. Patients with uncontrolled infections, other autoimmune diseases, pregnancy or lactation were excluded. The diagnoses drew upon clinical symptoms, serum thyroxine and TRAb, thyroid ultrasound and orbital computed tomography. The chain has TRBV7-2 and TRBJ2-3; D may be TRBD1 (6 bases). The sequenced sample consisted of blood. This receptor was obtained from a man in his forties or fifties with Graves' ophthalmopathy. CDR3 DNA: TGTGCCAGCAGCGATTACAGGGTGGATACGCAGTATTTT. Amino acid sequence: CASSDYRVDTQYF.